This T cell receptor beta chain was identified during a study of cytomegalovirus exposure and HLA in healthy donors. The study's findings and limits: Other equally common chains were less clonally expanded than HLA-associated TCR beta chains, a later analysis showed. Judged likely to be a sequencing artifact was a cluster of highly shared sequence variants. Only CMV serostatus was available as immune exposure information. Segments of the TCR beta V type were, in most cases, productive about 90% or about 30% of the time in an earlier analysis.

The primer mix had 60 Vbeta and 13 Jbeta primers. TCRdb's copy holds only in-frame clones and misses some; the assay was immunoSEQ multiplex PCR. This table has some 200,000 clones, about 80% appearing once. Remarks on this clone: The antigen is undetermined.

Trimming pared 2 bases from V and 7 bases from J, leaving 9 bases between. Germline V lookup: CDR1 MNHEY, CDR2 SVGAGI. This CDR3 has 13 amino acids. The chain joins TRBV6-5 to TRBJ2-1; a weak D match, TRBD1 (6 bases). Sequenced material: PBMCs. This TCR was sampled from a woman between 25 and 40 years old in good health and CMV-seronegative. The CDR3 DNA follows: TGTGCCAGCAGTTACCAGGGGCCTAATGAGCAGTTCTTC. Protein: CASSYQGPNEQFF.